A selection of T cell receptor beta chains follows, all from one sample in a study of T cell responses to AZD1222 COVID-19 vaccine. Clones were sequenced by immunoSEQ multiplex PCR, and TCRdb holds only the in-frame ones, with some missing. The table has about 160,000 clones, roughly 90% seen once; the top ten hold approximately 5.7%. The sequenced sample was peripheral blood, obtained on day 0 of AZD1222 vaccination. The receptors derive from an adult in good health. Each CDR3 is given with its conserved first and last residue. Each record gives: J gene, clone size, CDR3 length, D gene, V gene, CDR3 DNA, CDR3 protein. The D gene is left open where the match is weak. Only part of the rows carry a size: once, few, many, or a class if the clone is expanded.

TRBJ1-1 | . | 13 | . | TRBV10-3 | TGTGCCATCAGTGGGGACATGAACACTGAAGCTTTCTTT | CAISGDMNTEAFF
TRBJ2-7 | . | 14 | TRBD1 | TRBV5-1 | TGCGCCAGCAGACCCGGGACAGCCACCGGCGAGCAGTACTTC | CASRPGTATGEQYF
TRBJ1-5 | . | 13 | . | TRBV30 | TGTGCCTGGAGTGTAGGGAGGAATCAGCCCCAGCATTTT | CAWSVGRNQPQHF
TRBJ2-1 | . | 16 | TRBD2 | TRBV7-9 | TGTGCCAGCAGCTCCACTAGCGGAGACCACTACAATGAGCAGTTCTTC | CASSSTSGDHYNEQFF
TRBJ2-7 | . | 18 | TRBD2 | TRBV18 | TGTGCCAGCTCACCTTTGGGCCCCAGCGGGGCTGTCTCCTACGAGCAGTACTTC | CASSPLGPSGAVSYEQYF
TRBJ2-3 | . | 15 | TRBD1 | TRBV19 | TGTGCCAGTAGTGTAAGGACAGGGCCTGAAGATACGCAGTATTTT | CASSVRTGPEDTQYF
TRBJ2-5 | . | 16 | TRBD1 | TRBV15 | TGTGCCACCAGCAGAGAACCCCCAGGGGGCCGGGAGACCCAGTACTTC | CATSREPPGGRETQYF
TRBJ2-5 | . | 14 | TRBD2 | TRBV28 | TGTGCCAGCACCCCGGGACTAGCGGAAGAGACCCAGTACTTC | CASTPGLAEETQYF
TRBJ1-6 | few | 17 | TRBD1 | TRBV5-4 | TGTGCCAGCAGCTTGGGGGACAGGGGGGTCTATAATTCACCCCTCCACTTT | CASSLGDRGVYNSPLHF
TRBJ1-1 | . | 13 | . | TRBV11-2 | TGTGCCAGCAGCTTCCGAGTGAACACTGAAGCTTTCTTT | CASSFRVNTEAFF
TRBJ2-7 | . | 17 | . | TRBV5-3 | TGTGCCAGAAGCTCAAATGCTAACCGGGACTTTTCCTACGAGCAGTACTTC | CARSSNANRDFSYEQYF
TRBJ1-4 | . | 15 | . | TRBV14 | TGTGCCAGCAGCCGGCCGGGACTGCAGAATGAAAAACTGTTTTTT | CASSRPGLQNEKLFF
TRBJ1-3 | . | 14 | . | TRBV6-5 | TGTGCCAGCACCTCGGGAGGGTCTGGAAACACCATATATTTT | CASTSGGSGNTIYF